This is a list of T cell receptor beta chains from one sample in a study of blood T cell repertoires in COVID-19. Sequencing used immunoSEQ multiplex PCR; TCRdb keeps in-frame clones, though not all of them. The sample consists of roughly 380,000 clones, 80% to 90% of them appearing once. Specimen: PBMCs or T cells enriched from blood (not recorded which). The receptors here all came from a young man who had recovered from COVID-19. The CDR3 runs from the conserved cysteine through the conserved F or W.

TRBJ2-5,TRBV4-2,CASSQGGVGEETQYF
TRBJ1-3,TRBV4-1,CASSQGQGSGNTIYF
TRBJ1-2,TRBV30,CALESGRGGYGYTF
TRBJ2-2,TRBV19,CASTSGGAGTGELFF
TRBJ2-2,TRBV4-1,CASSPRIPGQGAGELFF
TRBJ2-1,TRBV6-2/TRBV6-3,CASSAQGHEQFF
TRBJ2-2,TRBV18,CASSVGTSGTGELFF
TRBJ1-1,TRBV29-1,CSVYRTALGAFF
TRBJ1-2,TRBV5-1,CASSPGTGTGYGYTF
TRBJ2-5,TRBV4-2,CASSQEVGGLQETQYF
TRBJ1-3,TRBV30,CAWGTLNTIYF
TRBJ2-2,TRBV12-5,CASGRGQGNTGELFF
TRBJ2-1,TRBV5-1,CASGRGSSYNEQFF
TRBJ2-7,TRBV2,CASSADRGPYEQYF
TRBJ1-1,TRBV2,CASSRDRALTEAFF
TRBJ1-1,TRBV27,CASSPRLYRGTEAFF
TRBJ1-2,TRBV6-5,CASSYPGDYGYTF
TRBJ1-5,TRBV7-9,CASSSQGVNQPQHF
TRBJ2-5,TRBV25-1,CASSDPGVAGAQETQYF
TRBJ1-6,TRBV2,CASSEQQGSNSPLHF
TRBJ1-3,TRBV2,CATGQGLFSGNTIYF
TRBJ2-2,TRBV9,CASSFPTGTGELFF
TRBJ1-5,TRBV7-8,CASSLASLRVGGNQPQHF
TRBJ2-3,TRBV5-4,CASSYGTDTQYF
TRBJ2-2,TRBV5-4,CASSLLTGANTGELFF
TRBJ2-3,TRBV18,CASSPGDTQYF
TRBJ1-2,TRBV10-2,CASSESGGAAGGYTF